This T cell receptor beta chain appears in the sequencing data of a study of T cell responses to AZD1222 COVID-19 vaccine. The junction had 8 bases not matched to a gene; V was cut back by 0 bases and J by 6 bases. The CDR3 has 15 residues. Germline V lookup: CDR1 SGDLS, CDR2 YYNGEE. Using immunoSEQ multiplex PCR, the repertoire was profiled, and TCRdb retains in-frame clones only, with some absent. Of some 120,000 clones in the sample, more than 70% are singletons; the top ten hold around 4.4%. Pooling covered second doses at about 4 or about 12 weeks. Of note for this clone: The antigen is not known.

Study conclusions and caveats: CD4 TCRs covered the whole spike, strongest at regions 160-218 and 743-854. Repertoire sampling occurred only after the peak T cell response. It should be noted that donors were predominantly white British and more often female, and clonal diversity was possibly underestimated.

The gene calls are TRBV9 and TRBJ1-2; 7 bases agree with TRBD1. This TCR was recovered from an adult who received the AZD1222 COVID-19 vaccine. This specimen consisted of peripheral blood, obtained 28 days after the second AZD1222 dose. The CDR3 loop is CASSVDLGDRDGYTF. CDR3 DNA sequence: TGTGCCAGCAGCGTAGACCTCGGGGACAGAGATGGCTACACCTTC.